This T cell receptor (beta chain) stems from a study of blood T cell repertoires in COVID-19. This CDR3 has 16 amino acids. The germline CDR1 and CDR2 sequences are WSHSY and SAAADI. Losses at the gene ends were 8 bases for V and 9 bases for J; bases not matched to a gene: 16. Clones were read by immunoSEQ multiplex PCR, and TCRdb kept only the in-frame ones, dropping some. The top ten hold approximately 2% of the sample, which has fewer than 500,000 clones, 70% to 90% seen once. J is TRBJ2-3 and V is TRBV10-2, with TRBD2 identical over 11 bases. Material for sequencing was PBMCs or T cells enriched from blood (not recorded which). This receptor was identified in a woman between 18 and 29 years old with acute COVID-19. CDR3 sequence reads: CASGRGRSTSGATQYF. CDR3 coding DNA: TGCGCCAGCGGAAGAGGACGGTCGACTAGCGGGGCAACGCAGTATTTT.